These 13 T cell receptor beta chains were sequenced from one sample in a study of graft-versus-host responses after intestinal transplantation. TCRdb keeps only in-frame clones here, not all; method: immunoSEQ multiplex PCR. This sample has around 21,000 clones, with 56% found just once. The sequencing used alloreactive CD4+ T cells from a mixed lymphocyte reaction culture, collected before intestinal transplant. Subset meaning: CFSE-low proliferating T cells sorted from roughly 6-day pre-transplant mixed lymphocyte reaction (GvH or HvG direction). All receptors come from a human patient who received an intestinal transplant.

The rearrangement links TRBV18 to TRBJ2-3; D possibly corresponds to TRBD1 (5 bases). Germline CDR1 and CDR2: KGHSH and LQKENI. V was shortened by 5 bases and J by 4 bases, with 16 bases between the two germline ends. The CDR3 has 15 amino acids. The CDR3, as DNA: TGTGCCAGCTCATACAGGATAGTAAGCGCAGATACGCAGTATTTT. Its protein product is CASSYRIVSADTQYF.

The rearrangement links TRBV18 to TRBJ2-5; 7 bases agree with TRBD2. The germline CDR1 and CDR2 sequences are KGHSH and LQKENI. This CDR3 region has 13 residues. With V trimmed by 3 bases and J by 5 bases, 3 bases remained unmatched. CDR3 nucleotides: TGTGCCAGCTCACCCCTCGGGGGGGAGACCCAGTACTTC. It is translated as CASSPLGGETQYF.

The chain joins TRBV9 to TRBJ2-3, with D unclear. Germline-derived CDR1 and CDR2 are SGDLS and YYNGEE. The CDR3 has 13 residues. Trimming took 1 base from V and 4 from J, leaving 7 bases between them. CDR3 bases: TGTGCCAGCAGCGTAAGCCAATCAGATACGCAGTATTTT. Translation: CASSVSQSDTQYF.

This clone was seen a few times. Written as DNA, the CDR3 is TGTGCCAGCTCACCGGACAGGGTGAACACTGAAGCTTTCTTT. Its translation is CASSPDRVNTEAFF. The V gene is TRBV18, the J gene TRBJ1-1; 8 bases match TRBD1. The ends lost 3 bases at V and 0 bases at J; junction bases unmatched: 0. CDR3 length equals 14 residues. Germline CDR1 and CDR2: KGHSH and LQKENI.

This chain links TRBV7-6 with TRBJ1-3, with D perhaps matching TRBD1 (5 bases). The length of the CDR3 is 15 residues. CDR1 and CDR2 from the germline V gene are SGHVS and FNYEAQ. Trimming cost V 1 base and J 3 bases, with 10 bases left between them. The CDR3 here is CASSLVAGNGNTIYF. The CDR3 nucleotides read TGTGCCAGCAGCTTAGTTGCAGGGAATGGAAACACCATATATTTT.

In this sample, this clone turned up a few times. J is TRBJ1-3 and V is TRBV6-6; D not resolved. Germline CDR1 MNHNY, CDR2 SVGAGI (reference sequence). Trimming stripped 6 bases from V and 5 bases from J, with 8 bases between. CDR3 length: 12 amino acids. This chain's CDR3 is CASRLSRNTIYF. The CDR3, as DNA: TGTGCCAGCAGACTGTCACGAAACACCATATATTTT.

The chain joins TRBV2 to TRBJ2-5, with TRBD1 matching over 7 bases. V was pared by 2 bases and J by 4 bases, with 4 bases of the junction left unmatched. CDR3 length: 14 amino acids. Germline lookup yields CDR1 SNHLY and CDR2 FYNNEI. For the CDR3, the DNA is TGTGCCAGCAGTGAACGAGGGGGCCGAGAGACCCAGTACTTC. Its protein is CASSERGGRETQYF. The whole variable domain, remainder taken from reference TRBV2 and TRBJ2-5, is EPEVTQTPSHQVTQMGQEVILRCVPISNHLYFYWYRQILGQKVEFLVSFYNNEISEKSEIFDDQFSVERPDGSNFTLKIRSTKLEDSAMYFCASSERGGRETQYFGPGTRLLVL.

The V and J genes are TRBV28 and TRBJ2-4; 9 bases agree with TRBD1. Looked up from germline, CDR1 is MDHEN and CDR2 is SYDVKM. The V gene end was trimmed by 7 bases and the J gene end by 3 bases; junction bases not matched to a gene: 13. The CDR3 extends over 17 amino acids. CDR3: CASTASLGQGVKNIQYF. The CDR3 DNA is TGTGCCAGCACCGCATCCCTGGGACAGGGTGTCAAAAACATTCAGTACTTC.

The chain uses TRBV6-5 and TRBJ1-1; D is perhaps TRBD1 (5 bases). CDR3 length: 14 residues. CDR1 is MNHEY and CDR2 is SVGAGI in the germline V gene. V was pared by 5 bases and J by 1 base, with 11 bases between. DNA for the CDR3: TGTGCCAGCAGTCCCAGGACAACGAACACTGAAGCTTTCTTT. Amino acid sequence: CASSPRTTNTEAFF.

The V call is TRBV7-6, the J call TRBJ2-7, with D possibly matching TRBD1 (6 bases). The germline V gene encodes CDR1 SGHVS and CDR2 FNYEAQ. The CDR3 contains 16 residues. The V gene lost 1 base and the J gene lost 2 bases, with 15 bases spanning the gap. The CDR3 region has the DNA TGTGCCAGCAGCTTAGGTAGGCAGGGGCTTACCTACGAGCAGTACTTC. Translated, it gives CASSLGRQGLTYEQYF.

This chain joins TRBV4-3 and TRBJ2-3; 9 positions match TRBD2. V was pared by 1 base and J by 0 bases, with 5 bases of the junction left unmatched. Looked up from germline, CDR1 is LGHNA and CDR2 is YSLEER. CDR3 length equals 17 residues. The CDR3 loop reads CASSQVLAGPSTDTQYF. The CDR3 bases are TGCGCCAGCAGCCAAGTGCTAGCGGGGCCAAGCACAGATACGCAGTATTTT.

This chain links TRBV29-1 with TRBJ2-3; a weak D match, TRBD2 (5 bases). CDR1 SQVTM and CDR2 ANQGSEA come from the germline V gene. The CDR3 has 15 residues. V lost 0 bases and J lost 1, with 11 bases in between. The CDR3 is CSVEDHPRGTDTQYF. In DNA, the CDR3 is TGCAGCGTTGAAGACCACCCGAGGGGCACAGATACGCAGTATTTT.

This rearrangement joins TRBV6-1 to TRBJ1-4; 9 nucleotides agree with TRBD1. V lost 5 bases, J lost 8 bases, and 6 bases stayed unmatched. CDR3 size: 14 residues. Germline CDR1 reads MNHNS; CDR2 reads SASEGT. The CDR3 here is CASSRTGVMEKLFF. CDR3 in DNA: TGTGCCAGCAGTCGGACAGGGGTGATGGAAAAACTGTTTTTT.